This T cell receptor (beta chain) derives from a study of blood T cells in healthy people across ages. The authors ran a second PCR of roughly 6 to 12 cycles using a sample-barcoded 5' primer and a J-beta primer mix. Every single cDNA molecule received a tag from a template-switch adaptor with 12 random nucleotides. MiXCR, applied by TCRdb to the 5' RACE reads, yields one record per CDR3 protein. The sample has 1,100,000 or so distinct CDR3 sequences; 35% to 55% are singletons. Donation came from healthy Caucasian individuals in Russia who were aged roughly 6 to 95. This CDR3 region has 15 residues. Losses at the gene ends were 5 bases for V and 6 bases for J; bases not matched to a gene: 9. The germline gives CDR1 MNHNY, CDR2 SVGAGI (reference sequence). To note about this clonotype: The antigen is not known.

Study outcomes and limitations: There was no known CMV status for donors, so expanded clonotype changes were possibly confounded. Naive CD4+ cell counts and diversity both ran higher in long-lived than in aged donors.

The receptor was derived from a woman aged 60 to 75 in good health. The sequencing input was blood. The V and J genes are TRBV6-6 and TRBJ2-1; 8 nucleotides line up with TRBD1. Here the CDR3 reads CASSPRTGLSNEQFF. DNA of the CDR3: TGTGCCAGCAGTCCCCGGACAGGGTTGAGCAATGAGCAGTTCTTC.